This T cell receptor (beta chain) came from a study of OX40 agonist ivuxolimab in advanced cancers. Findings and caveats of the study: CD8+ T cells (on average) carried more expanded clones than CD4+ T cells. Expanded peripheral T cells had an undetermined antigen specificity.

Libraries were prepared by immunoSEQ multiplex PCR; TCRdb keeps only in-frame clonotypes and omits some of them. The repertoire holds 60,000 or so clones, with around 90% as singletons. This clone was found once. Its antigen is not identified. V gave up 2 bases and J gave up 0 bases; unmatched junction bases: 3. Germline loops: CDR1 SGHRS, CDR2 YFSETQ. This CDR3 is 16 amino acids long. Material: CD4+ or CD8+ T cells sorted from blood, obtained in a trial of the OX40 agonist ivuxolimab. The chain links TRBV5-1 to TRBJ2-1; 9 nucleotides align to TRBD1. The sequence was obtained from an adult with an advanced solid tumor such as melanoma, head and neck, liver or kidney cancer. CDR3 amino acids: CASSLQGALSYNEQFF. Written as DNA, the CDR3 is TGCGCCAGCAGCTTACAGGGGGCTCTCTCCTACAATGAGCAGTTCTTC.